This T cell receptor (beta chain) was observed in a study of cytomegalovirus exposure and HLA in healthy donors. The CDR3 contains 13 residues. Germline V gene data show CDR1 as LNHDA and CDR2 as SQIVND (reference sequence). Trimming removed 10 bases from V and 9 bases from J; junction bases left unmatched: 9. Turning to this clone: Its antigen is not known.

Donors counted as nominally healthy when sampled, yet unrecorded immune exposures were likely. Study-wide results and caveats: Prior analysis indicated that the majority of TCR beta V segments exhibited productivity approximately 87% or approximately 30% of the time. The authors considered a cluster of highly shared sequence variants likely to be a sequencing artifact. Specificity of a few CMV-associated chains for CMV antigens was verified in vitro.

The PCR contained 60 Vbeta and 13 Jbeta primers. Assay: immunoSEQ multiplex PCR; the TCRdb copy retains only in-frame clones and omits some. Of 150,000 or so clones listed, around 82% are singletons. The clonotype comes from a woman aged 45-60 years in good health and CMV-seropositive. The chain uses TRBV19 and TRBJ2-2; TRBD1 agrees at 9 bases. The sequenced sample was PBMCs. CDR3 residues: CATFGQGIRELFF. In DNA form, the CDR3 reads TGTGCCACCTTCGGACAGGGGATCCGGGAGCTGTTTTTT.